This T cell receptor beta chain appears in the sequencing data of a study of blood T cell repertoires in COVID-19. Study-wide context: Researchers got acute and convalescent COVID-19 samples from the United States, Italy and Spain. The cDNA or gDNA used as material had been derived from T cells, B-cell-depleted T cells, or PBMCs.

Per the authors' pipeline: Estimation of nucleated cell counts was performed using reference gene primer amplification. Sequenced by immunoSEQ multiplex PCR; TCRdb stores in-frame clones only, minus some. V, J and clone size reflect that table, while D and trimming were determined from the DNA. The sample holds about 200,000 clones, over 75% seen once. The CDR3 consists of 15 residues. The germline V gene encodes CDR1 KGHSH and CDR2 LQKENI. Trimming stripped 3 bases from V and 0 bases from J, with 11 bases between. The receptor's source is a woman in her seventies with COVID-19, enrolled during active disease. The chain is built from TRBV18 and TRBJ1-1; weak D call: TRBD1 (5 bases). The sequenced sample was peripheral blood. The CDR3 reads CASSPLDTLNTEAFF. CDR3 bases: TGTGCCAGCTCACCCTTGGACACCTTGAACACTGAAGCTTTCTTT.